A selection of T cell receptor beta chains follows, all from one sample in a study of cytomegalovirus exposure and HLA in healthy donors. Clones were sequenced by immunoSEQ multiplex PCR, and TCRdb holds only the in-frame ones, with some missing. This table has 90,000 or so clones, roughly four fifths appearing once. The sample taken for sequencing was PBMCs. All receptors derive from a young man in good health and CMV-seropositive. Both conserved end residues are part of each CDR3. Fields, in order: V gene, J gene, clone size, D gene, CDR3 protein, CDR3 DNA. The D gene is left open where the match is weak. Clone size is not always given. Where it is, it says once, few, many or a class for expanded clones.

V gene: TRBV30
J gene: TRBJ1-5
clone size: few
D gene: TRBD1
CDR3 protein: CAWSTTGGPNQPQHF
CDR3 DNA: TGTGCCTGGAGTACGACAGGGGGTCCTAATCAGCCCCAGCATTTT

V gene: TRBV13
J gene: TRBJ1-6
clone size: -
D gene: -
CDR3 protein: CASSFGRISPLHF
CDR3 DNA: TGTGCCAGCAGCTTTGGCAGAATTTCACCCCTCCACTTT

V gene: TRBV4-1
J gene: TRBJ2-7
clone size: -
D gene: TRBD2
CDR3 protein: CASSQEGAGLFWPEQYF
CDR3 DNA: TGCGCCAGCAGCCAAGAGGGAGCGGGGCTATTTTGGCCCGAGCAGTACTTC

V gene: TRBV13
J gene: TRBJ2-3
clone size: few
D gene: -
CDR3 protein: CASTASRTDTQYF
CDR3 DNA: TGTGCCAGCACCGCAAGCCGGACAGATACGCAGTATTTT

V gene: TRBV15
J gene: TRBJ2-7
clone size: once
D gene: -
CDR3 protein: CATSRDSVLSYEQYF
CDR3 DNA: TGTGCCACCAGCAGAGATTCCGTCCTCTCCTACGAGCAGTACTTC

V gene: TRBV7-2
J gene: TRBJ2-7
clone size: -
D gene: TRBD2
CDR3 protein: CASSSRTSVAYEQYF
CDR3 DNA: TGTGCCAGCAGCTCCCGGACTAGCGTAGCCTACGAGCAGTACTTC

V gene: TRBV6-5
J gene: TRBJ2-7
clone size: -
D gene: -
CDR3 protein: CASSQAGRYEQYF
CDR3 DNA: TGTGCCAGCAGTCAGGCGGGGAGGTACGAGCAGTACTTC

V gene: TRBV10-3
J gene: TRBJ2-2
clone size: once
D gene: -
CDR3 protein: CAINSLSGTGELFF
CDR3 DNA: TGTGCCATCAACTCTCTATCGGGCACCGGGGAGCTGTTTTTT

V gene: TRBV5-4
J gene: TRBJ2-3
clone size: -
D gene: -
CDR3 protein: CASSFTGITDTQYF
CDR3 DNA: TGTGCCAGCAGCTTTACCGGTATAACAGATACGCAGTATTTT

V gene: TRBV2
J gene: TRBJ1-4
clone size: -
D gene: TRBD1
CDR3 protein: CASGQDRVSEKLFF
CDR3 DNA: TGTGCCAGCGGCCAGGACAGGGTGTCTGAAAAACTGTTTTTT

V gene: TRBV27
J gene: TRBJ2-1
clone size: -
D gene: TRBD2
CDR3 protein: CASSVLGLAGVSQGQFF
CDR3 DNA: TGTGCCAGCAGTGTTTTGGGACTAGCGGGAGTTTCACAGGGGCAGTTCTTC

V gene: TRBV10-3
J gene: TRBJ2-7
clone size: -
D gene: TRBD2
CDR3 protein: CASLSGGYEQYF
CDR3 DNA: TGTGCCAGCCTTAGCGGGGGCTACGAGCAGTACTTC

V gene: TRBV28
J gene: TRBJ2-1
clone size: once
D gene: -
CDR3 protein: CASSPPARNEQFF
CDR3 DNA: TGTGCCAGCAGCCCGCCCGCGCGCAATGAGCAGTTCTTC

V gene: TRBV7-9
J gene: TRBJ1-4
clone size: -
D gene: TRBD1
CDR3 protein: CASSPTGANEKLFF
CDR3 DNA: TGTGCCAGCAGCCCTACAGGGGCTAATGAAAAACTGTTTTTT

V gene: TRBV4-1
J gene: TRBJ2-7
clone size: few
D gene: -
CDR3 protein: CASSSSSYEQYF
CDR3 DNA: TGCGCCAGCAGCTCTAGCTCCTACGAGCAGTACTTC

V gene: TRBV5-1
J gene: TRBJ1-1
clone size: few
D gene: TRBD1
CDR3 protein: CASSSTGETEAFF
CDR3 DNA: TGCGCCAGCAGCTCGACAGGGGAAACTGAAGCTTTCTTT

V gene: TRBV30
J gene: TRBJ2-3
clone size: -
D gene: -
CDR3 protein: CAWSVQSGSTDTQYF
CDR3 DNA: TGTGCCTGGAGTGTACAGTCTGGTAGCACAGATACGCAGTATTTT

V gene: TRBV7-8
J gene: TRBJ2-1
clone size: -
D gene: -
CDR3 protein: CASSLDFKPGNEQFF
CDR3 DNA: TGTGCCAGCAGCTTAGACTTCAAACCGGGCAATGAGCAGTTCTTC

V gene: TRBV5-5
J gene: TRBJ2-7
clone size: -
D gene: TRBD1
CDR3 protein: CASTRQGVSYEQYF
CDR3 DNA: TGTGCCAGCACCCGACAGGGGGTGTCCTACGAGCAGTACTTC

V gene: TRBV5-4
J gene: TRBJ2-2
clone size: -
D gene: TRBD1
CDR3 protein: CASSLDGTGGSGELFF
CDR3 DNA: TGTGCCAGCAGCTTGGATGGGACAGGGGGCTCCGGGGAGCTGTTTTTT

V gene: TRBV28
J gene: TRBJ2-5
clone size: -
D gene: -
CDR3 protein: CASRAGKAVGETQYF
CDR3 DNA: TGTGCCAGCAGGGCGGGCAAGGCAGTTGGAGAGACCCAGTACTTC

V gene: TRBV5-1
J gene: TRBJ2-2
clone size: once
D gene: TRBD2
CDR3 protein: CASSSGLAGGPNTGELFF
CDR3 DNA: TGCGCCAGCAGCTCAGGACTAGCGGGAGGGCCGAACACCGGGGAGCTGTTTTTT

V gene: TRBV2
J gene: TRBJ1-2
clone size: -
D gene: -
CDR3 protein: CASSVKGGYGYTF
CDR3 DNA: TGTGCCAGCAGTGTTAAAGGGGGATATGGCTACACCTTC

V gene: TRBV7-2
J gene: TRBJ2-1
clone size: -
D gene: -
CDR3 protein: CASSLDPGGQFF
CDR3 DNA: TGTGCCAGCAGCTTAGACCCTGGCGGGCAGTTCTTC

V gene: TRBV19
J gene: TRBJ2-2
clone size: -
D gene: TRBD1
CDR3 protein: CASSWGTGGTTGELFF
CDR3 DNA: TGTGCCAGTAGTTGGGGGACAGGGGGCACCACCGGGGAGCTGTTTTTT

V gene: TRBV9
J gene: TRBJ2-5
clone size: -
D gene: TRBD2
CDR3 protein: CASSSRAAGVGETQYF
CDR3 DNA: TGTGCCAGCAGCTCCCGAGCAGCGGGAGTCGGGGAGACCCAGTACTTC

V gene: TRBV2
J gene: TRBJ2-2
clone size: -
D gene: -
CDR3 protein: CASSVASGELFF
CDR3 DNA: TGTGCCAGCTCGGTTGCTAGCGGGGAGCTGTTTTTT

V gene: TRBV5-1
J gene: TRBJ2-1
clone size: -
D gene: TRBD2
CDR3 protein: CASCQAGGSLSEQFF
CDR3 DNA: TGCGCCAGCTGTCAAGCGGGAGGTTCCTTGAGTGAGCAGTTCTTC

V gene: TRBV13
J gene: TRBJ1-2
clone size: -
D gene: -
CDR3 protein: CASSLGRGTVDGYTF
CDR3 DNA: TGTGCCAGCAGCTTAGGTCGCGGGACGGTTGATGGCTACACCTTC

V gene: TRBV5-1
J gene: TRBJ2-1
clone size: -
D gene: TRBD1
CDR3 protein: CASSPRDRGAGYNEQFF
CDR3 DNA: TGCGCCAGCAGCCCTCGGGACAGGGGAGCGGGATACAATGAGCAGTTCTTC

V gene: TRBV5-1
J gene: TRBJ1-3
clone size: -
D gene: TRBD1
CDR3 protein: CASSLRQGAENTIYF
CDR3 DNA: TGCGCCAGCAGCTTGAGGCAGGGGGCGGAAAACACCATATATTTT

V gene: TRBV14
J gene: TRBJ2-1
clone size: -
D gene: TRBD1
CDR3 protein: CASSQGAWYNEQFF
CDR3 DNA: TGTGCCAGCAGTCAGGGGGCCTGGTACAATGAGCAGTTCTTC

V gene: TRBV28
J gene: TRBJ1-5
clone size: -
D gene: TRBD1
CDR3 protein: CASSPRGGGMYQPQHF
CDR3 DNA: TGTGCCAGCAGTCCTCGAGGAGGGGGCATGTATCAGCCCCAGCATTTT

V gene: TRBV7-9
J gene: TRBJ2-3
clone size: -
D gene: TRBD2
CDR3 protein: CASSFRTSGSLADTQYF
CDR3 DNA: TGTGCCAGCAGCTTTAGGACTAGCGGGAGTTTGGCAGATACGCAGTATTTT

V gene: TRBV7-2
J gene: TRBJ2-4
clone size: -
D gene: TRBD1
CDR3 protein: CASSQDRALSKNIQYF
CDR3 DNA: TGTGCCAGCAGCCAAGACAGGGCGCTCTCCAAAAACATTCAGTACTTC

V gene: TRBV4-1
J gene: TRBJ1-2
clone size: -
D gene: TRBD1
CDR3 protein: CASSQQGGGYTF
CDR3 DNA: TGCGCCAGCAGCCAACAGGGGGGTGGCTACACCTTC

V gene: TRBV6-5
J gene: TRBJ2-7
clone size: -
D gene: TRBD2
CDR3 protein: CASSPPTSGSQQYF
CDR3 DNA: TGTGCCAGCAGTCCCCCGACTAGCGGGAGCCAACAGTACTTC

V gene: TRBV5-1
J gene: TRBJ1-2
clone size: -
D gene: -
CDR3 protein: CASSFLGANYGYTF
CDR3 DNA: TGCGCCAGCAGCTTTCTCGGAGCTAACTATGGCTACACCTTC

V gene: TRBV11-2
J gene: TRBJ1-1
clone size: -
D gene: -
CDR3 protein: CASSSARAGINTEAFF
CDR3 DNA: TGTGCCAGCAGCTCCGCCAGGGCAGGGATCAACACTGAAGCTTTCTTT

V gene: TRBV10-1
J gene: TRBJ2-7
clone size: -
D gene: -
CDR3 protein: CASSEDSFSQYF
CDR3 DNA: TGCGCCAGCAGTGAGGACAGCTTCTCGCAGTACTTC

V gene: TRBV27
J gene: TRBJ2-7
clone size: once
D gene: TRBD1
CDR3 protein: CASSLRTGGFDEQYF
CDR3 DNA: TGTGCCAGCAGTTTACGGACAGGGGGTTTCGACGAGCAGTACTTC

V gene: TRBV5-4
J gene: TRBJ2-2
clone size: -
D gene: -
CDR3 protein: CASSLGGRQELTGELFF
CDR3 DNA: TGTGCCAGCAGCTTGGGGGGTAGACAGGAGCTCACCGGGGAGCTGTTTTTT

V gene: TRBV9
J gene: TRBJ2-2
clone size: -
D gene: TRBD2
CDR3 protein: CASSALASGSTGELFF
CDR3 DNA: TGTGCCAGCAGCGCCTTAGCTAGCGGGTCAACCGGGGAGCTGTTTTTT

V gene: TRBV4-3
J gene: TRBJ2-6
clone size: once
D gene: -
CDR3 protein: CASSQERSPGANVLTF
CDR3 DNA: TGCGCCAGCAGCCAAGAACGGTCTCCCGGGGCCAACGTCCTGACTTTC

V gene: TRBV18
J gene: TRBJ2-2
clone size: -
D gene: TRBD2
CDR3 protein: CASPGLAGVAGELFF
CDR3 DNA: TGTGCCAGCCCGGGACTAGCGGGAGTGGCCGGGGAGCTGTTTTTT